The clone carrying this T cell receptor beta chain was seen repeatedly, ten times or more. Authors' analysis steps: Estimation of nucleated cell counts relied on the amplification of reference gene primers. Assay: immunoSEQ multiplex PCR; the TCRdb copy retains only in-frame clones and omits some. V, J and clone size are taken as reported in that table, and D and trimming were inferred from the DNA itself. The sample has over 60,000 clones; about 81% are singletons. V shed 6 bases, J shed 1 base, and the junction held 0 bases outside the gene matches. This CDR3 contains 14 residues. Germline CDR1 and CDR2: MNHEY and SVGAGI. The sample comes from a study of blood T cell repertoires in COVID-19. Turning to the study itself: Samples representing acute and convalescent COVID-19 were sourced from the United States, Italy and Spain. Sources were T cells, B-cell-depleted T cells, or PBMCs; the material itself was cDNA or gDNA.

Material for sequencing was peripheral blood. The genes are TRBV6-5 and TRBJ2-2; 9 bases fit TRBD2. The receptor was isolated from a human donor in a cohort sampled during active COVID-19. This CDR3 reads CASRTSGNTGELFF. The DNA for the CDR3 is TGTGCCAGCAGGACTAGCGGGAACACCGGGGAGCTGTTTTTT.